This TCR beta chain was profiled in a study of blood T cell repertoires in COVID-19. Study-level background: The study drew acute and convalescent COVID-19 samples from the United States, Italy and Spain. T cells, B-cell-depleted T cells, or PBMCs supplied cDNA or gDNA.

Per the study methods: Estimation of nucleated cell counts relied on the amplification of reference gene primers. The method was immunoSEQ multiplex PCR; TCRdb's version includes in-frame clones alone and lacks a portion of them. V and J calls and clone size are copied from that table; D and trimming were computed from the DNA. The data show 95,000 to 100,000 clones, around 90% seen once. The CDR3 is 15 residues long. Trimming cost V 1 base and J 6 bases; bases outside gene matches: 6. The germline CDR1 and CDR2 sequences are MGHRA and YSYEKL. The TCR sequence derives from a human donor with COVID-19, enrolled during active disease. The donor label of this sample is uncertain. The chain employs TRBV4-1 and TRBJ1-5, with TRBD1 identical over 7 bases. The sequenced material came from peripheral blood. CDR3 DNA sequence: TGCGCCAGCAGCCAAGGGCAGGGGGAGGTTCAGCCCCAGCATTTT. Translated, it gives CASSQGQGEVQPQHF.